Following are 26 T cell receptor beta chains from one sample sequenced in a study of cytomegalovirus exposure and HLA in healthy donors. The PCR was carried out with 60 Vbeta primers and 13 Jbeta primers. Measured with immunoSEQ multiplex PCR; TCRdb has only the in-frame clones, and not every one. In the table there are hundreds of thousands of clones, around 66% of which are singletons. Sequencing used PBMCs. These receptors originate from a female donor in good health and CMV-seronegative.

V is TRBV18 and J is TRBJ2-5, with D possibly matching TRBD2 (5 bases). Germline V CDR1 and CDR2: KGHSH, LQKENI. This CDR3 has 15 residues. V was cut by 2 bases and J by 2 bases, with 12 bases left in between. Written as DNA, the CDR3 is TGTGCCAGCTCACCAAAAGGAACGGGGCAAGAGACCCAGTACTTC. Amino acid sequence: CASSPKGTGQETQYF. Drawing the rest from reference TRBV18 and TRBJ2-5, the complete variable domain is NAGVMQNPRHLVRRRGQEARLRCSPMKGHSHVYWYRQLPEEGLKFMVYLQKENIIDESGMPKERFSAEFPKEGPSILRIQQVVRGDSAAYFCASSPKGTGQETQYFGPGTRLLVL.

This chain uses TRBV5-1 with TRBJ2-7; 7 bases are shared with TRBD1. Unmatched junction bases numbered 9, after V lost 5 bases and J lost 4 bases. The germline CDR1 and CDR2 sequences are SGHRS and YFSETQ. This CDR3 has 14 residues. The CDR3 DNA reads as TGCGCCAGCAGAGGGGGCCCGACCACTTACGAGCAGTACTTC. This gives the protein CASRGGPTTYEQYF.

This chain uses TRBV2 with TRBJ1-5; perhaps TRBD1 as D (5 bases). CDR3 length: 14 residues. Trimming removed 4 bases at V and 3 bases at J, with 10 bases between. Germline CDR1 reads SNHLY; CDR2 reads FYNNEI. The CDR3 is CASSAGGVNQPQHF. The CDR3 region has the DNA TGTGCCAGCAGTGCGGGGGGGGTCAATCAGCCCCAGCATTTT.

The V gene is TRBV5-1, the J gene TRBJ2-5, with 8 bases aligning to TRBD1. CDR3 length: 15 residues. Germline CDR1 reads SGHRS; CDR2 reads YFSETQ. J lost 5 bases, V lost 0 bases, and 6 bases had no gene match. For the CDR3, the DNA is TGCGCCAGCAGCTTGGCGCAGGGGGCGGGGGAGACCCAGTACTTC. Its translation: CASSLAQGAGETQYF.

The chain employs TRBV6-4 and TRBJ1-2; 7 bases align to TRBD1. V lost 3 bases to trimming and J lost 5 bases; unmatched junction nucleotides: 12. The CDR3 has 16 amino acids. CDR1 is MRHNA and CDR2 is SNTAGT in the germline V gene. CDR3 amino acids: CASSEFVRGRRYGYTF. The CDR3, as DNA: TGTGCCAGCAGTGAGTTCGTGAGGGGGCGCAGATATGGCTACACCTTC.

CDR3 sequence reads: CASSGTGGLDTQYF. CDR3 sequence (DNA): TGTGCCAGCAGTGGCACAGGGGGCTTAGATACGCAGTATTTT. The rearrangement links TRBV6-5 to TRBJ2-3, with 9 bases fitting TRBD1. With 5 bases clipped from V and 5 bases from J, the junction kept 5 bases outside the gene matches. This CDR3 has 14 amino acids. Germline V lookup: CDR1 MNHEY, CDR2 SVGAGI.

As concerns this clone: Its ends do not fully match the called genes, so a read error is possible. The chain joins TRBV6-5 to TRBJ1-4, with no clear D. The germline gives CDR1 MNHEY, CDR2 SVGAGI. The CDR3 extends over 9 amino acids. CDR3 in amino acids: CASSYSSHF. The DNA of the CDR3 is TGTGCCAGCAGTTACTCGAGTCATTTT.

The genes are TRBV27 and TRBJ2-1; TRBD2 agrees at 14 bases. After removal of 3 bases from V and 3 bases from J, the junction contained 10 bases not matched to a gene. Germline CDR1 MNHEY, CDR2 SMNVEV (reference sequence). The CDR3 is 19 residues long. The CDR3 loop is CASSFRGTSGSRLYNEQFF. CDR3 sequence (DNA): TGTGCCAGCAGTTTCCGAGGGACTAGCGGGAGTAGGCTCTACAATGAGCAGTTCTTC.

V usage is TRBV14 and J usage is TRBJ1-5; D is undetermined. CDR1 is SGHDN, CDR2 FVKESK, per germline. Trimming pared 0 bases from V and 7 bases from J, leaving 16 bases between. The CDR3 spans 16 residues. The CDR3 DNA is TGTGCCAGCAGCCAAGAACCGACACTCTCTGGGCAGCCCCAGCATTTT. Amino acids: CASSQEPTLSGQPQHF.

The chain couples TRBV6-6 to TRBJ1-5, with 7 bases aligning to TRBD1. J was trimmed by 3 bases and V by 4 bases; bases with no gene match: 9. This CDR3 region has 16 residues. CDR1 MNHNY and CDR2 SVGAGI come from the germline V gene (reference sequence). This CDR3 is CASSSIPGTDNQPQHF. CDR3 sequence (DNA): TGTGCCAGCAGTTCTATACCCGGGACAGACAATCAGCCCCAGCATTTT.

The rearrangement links TRBV11-2 to TRBJ2-7, with D unresolved. The CDR3 loop spans 12 amino acids. The V and J ends lost 5 bases and 3 bases respectively, with 8 bases between them. Looked up from germline, CDR1 is SGHAT and CDR2 is FQNNGV. Written as DNA, the CDR3 is TGTGCCAGCAGCGTGGAGCACTACGAGCAGTACTTC. Translation: CASSVEHYEQYF.

This chain links TRBV11-2 with TRBJ2-2; TRBD2 is a possible D gene (6 bases). Trimming shortened V by 3 bases and J by 1 base, and 9 bases separated the two germline ends. The CDR3 covers 15 residues. Per the germline V gene, CDR1 is SGHAT and CDR2 is FQNNGV. CDR3 sequence: CASSLTGVNTGELFF. Written as DNA, the CDR3 is TGTGCCAGCAGCTTGACGGGGGTGAACACCGGGGAGCTGTTTTTT.

This chain connects TRBV23-1 to TRBJ2-7; D possibly corresponds to TRBD1 (6 bases). TRBV23-1 belongs to the ORF category, with a function that is uncertain. This CDR3 has 15 residues. The V and J ends lost 2 bases and 6 bases respectively, with 17 bases between them. The CDR3 loop reads CASSQRTTGSAEQYF. The CDR3 DNA sequence: TGCGCCAGCAGTCAACGGACCACAGGGTCGGCCGAGCAGTACTTC.

The chain carries TRBV23-1 and TRBJ2-1, with TRBD2 identical over 9 bases. TRBV23-1 falls under the ORF class, with uncertain function. The CDR3 extends over 13 amino acids. The DNA for the CDR3 is TGCGCGGTAGCGGGAGTCCAAAGTAGTGAGCAGTTCTTC. It specifies CAVAGVQSSEQFF.

V gene TRBV6-6 combines with J gene TRBJ2-2; D might be TRBD1 (6 bases). CDR1 is MNHNY, CDR2 SVGAGI, per germline (reference sequence). The CDR3 sequence is 15 residues long. V lost 5 bases to trimming and J lost 0 bases, with 10 bases between them. For the CDR3, the DNA is TGTGCCAGCAGTCAAACAGGGTCGAACACCGGGGAGCTGTTTTTT. Protein sequence: CASSQTGSNTGELFF.

V is TRBV11-3 and J is TRBJ2-7; 7 bases map to TRBD2. Germline lookup yields CDR1 SGHNT and CDR2 YENEEA. There are 14 residues in the CDR3. V gave up 5 bases and J gave up 4 bases; unmatched junction bases: 8. The CDR3 bases are TGTGCCAGCAGCCCCAGCGGGATCGAGTACGAGCAGTACTTC. The encoded protein is CASSPSGIEYEQYF.

This chain links TRBV30 with TRBJ2-2; the match to TRBD1 covers 8 bases. Germline-derived CDR1 and CDR2 are GTSNPN and SVGIG (reference sequence). After removal of 4 bases from V and 7 bases from J, the junction contained 8 bases not matched to a gene. The CDR3 runs to 14 residues. The CDR3 DNA reads TGTGCCTGGACCTGGACAGGGTTGATCGGGGAGCTGTTTTTT. As protein: CAWTWTGLIGELFF.

The chain links TRBV6-6 to TRBJ2-1; D is uncertain. The CDR3 spans 10 residues. Germline V lookup: CDR1 MNHNY, CDR2 SVGAGI (reference sequence). The CDR3 region has the DNA TGTGCAGCCGCGAGCCGTGAGCAGTTCTTC. The encoded protein is CAAASREQFF.

This clone was seen more than once but under ten times. This chain joins TRBV28 and TRBJ1-5; TRBD1 is a possible D gene (5 bases). Trimming removed 2 bases from V and 7 bases from J, with 6 bases in between. Germline V gene sequence: CDR1 MDHEN, CDR2 SYDVKM. This CDR3 has 12 residues. CDR3 amino acids: CASSLQGQPQHF. DNA of the CDR3: TGTGCCAGCAGTTTACAGGGACAGCCCCAGCATTTT. The full variable domain, in which reference TRBV28 and TRBJ1-5 provide the parts outside the CDR3, is DVKVTQSSRYLVKRTGEKVFLECVQDMDHENMFWYRQDPGLGLRLIYFSYDVKMKEKGDIPEGYSVSREKKERFSLILESASTNQTSMYLCASSLQGQPQHFGDGTRLSIL.

The chain recombines TRBV30 with TRBJ1-4, with D maybe TRBD1 (5 bases). The CDR3 contains 13 residues. Trimming removed 2 bases at V and 4 bases at J, with 8 bases between. Germline V gives CDR1 GTSNPN, CDR2 SVGIG (reference sequence). The CDR3 here is CAWSSRVNEKLFF. The CDR3, as DNA: TGTGCCTGGAGTTCCAGGGTTAATGAAAAACTGTTTTTT.

The chain uses TRBV10-3 and TRBJ2-1; tentatively, D is TRBD2 (6 bases). Per the germline V gene, CDR1 is ENHRY and CDR2 is SYGVKD. With 10 bases removed from V and 0 bases from J, the gap between germline ends came to 13 bases. This CDR3 contains 14 residues. Here the CDR3 DNA reads TGTGCCACCCGGGACTCCAGCTCCTACAATGAGCAGTTCTTC. It translates to CATRDSSSYNEQFF.

The rearrangement uses TRBV5-6 and TRBJ2-2, with 9 bases matching TRBD2. The CDR3 runs to 16 residues. V lost 0 bases to trimming and J lost 1 base; unmatched junction nucleotides: 1. In germline, CDR1 is SGHDT, CDR2 YYEEEE. The CDR3 DNA reads as TGTGCCAGCAGCTTGGGACTAGCGGTGAACACCGGGGAGCTGTTTTTT. This codes for CASSLGLAVNTGELFF.

This chain uses TRBV6-1 with TRBJ1-5, with D possibly TRBD1 on 5 matching bases. Germline loops: CDR1 MNHNS, CDR2 SASEGT. This CDR3 contains 16 residues. The germline V and J ends were trimmed by 1 base and 7 bases, with 17 bases remaining between them. CDR3 DNA sequence: TGTGCCAGCAGTGAAGATGACCCAGGGAGCGGGCAGCCCCAGCATTTT. It specifies CASSEDDPGSGQPQHF.

This clone was seen more than once but under ten times. The chain combines TRBV7-2 with TRBJ2-7; 9 bases map to TRBD2. CDR1 SGHTA and CDR2 FQGNSA come from the germline V gene. The CDR3 has 16 amino acids. V dropped 5 bases and J dropped 7; count of bases not matched to a gene: 15. The chain's CDR3 is CASSQPRAGGPGEQYF. The CDR3, as DNA: TGTGCCAGCAGCCAACCGAGGGCGGGAGGGCCGGGAGAGCAGTACTTC. The full variable domain, in which reference TRBV7-2 and TRBJ2-7 provide the parts outside the CDR3, is GAGVSQSPSNKVTEKGKDVELRCDPISGHTALYWYRQSLGQGLEFLIYFQGNSAPDKSGLPSDRFSAERTGGSVSTLTIQRTQQEDSAVYLCASSQPRAGGPGEQYFGPGTRLTVT.

This clone has more than one count but fewer than ten. The chain uses TRBV5-4 and TRBJ2-7, with 10 bases matching TRBD1. V lost 6 bases and J lost 4; bases outside the gene matches: 7. The CDR3 length is 14 residues. Germline assignment: CDR1 SGHNT and CDR2 YYREEE (reference sequence). The CDR3 sequence is CASTTTGGRYEQYF. CDR3 nucleotide sequence: TGTGCCAGCACCACGACAGGGGGCCGGTACGAGCAGTACTTC.

The V call is TRBV7-3, the J call TRBJ2-3; TRBD1 agrees at 7 bases. The germline V gene has CDR1 SGHTA and CDR2 FQGTGA. CDR3 size: 14 residues. Trimming cost V 3 bases and J 5 bases; bases outside gene matches: 5. In nucleotides, the CDR3 is TGTGCCAGCAGCTTCCGACAGGGAAGAGATACGCAGTATTTT. This sequence encodes CASSFRQGRDTQYF.